A selection of T cell receptor beta chains follows, all from one sample in a study of CD8 T cells in Susac syndrome. TCRdb fed the immunoSEQ multiplex PCR reads into MiXCR, producing one record per CDR3 protein. The sample records some 150,000 distinct CDR3 sequences, around 94% being singletons. The source material was CD4+ T cells from PBMCs. The source is a human donor in good health. CDR3s include the opening cysteine and the closing phenylalanine or tryptophan. D genes are given only for firm matches. The listing skips clone size in some rows; elsewhere it reads once, few, many or a size class.

j_call | v_call | clone_size | d_call | cdr3_aa | cdr3_nt
TRBJ1-2 | TRBV20-1 | . | . | CSADATGGGYTF | TGCAGTGCCGACGCCACGGGAGGTGGCTACACCTTC
TRBJ1-1 | TRBV28 | . | . | CASTPSGTLDTEAFF | TGTGCCAGCACCCCTTCGGGCACACTGGACACTGAAGCTTTCTTT
TRBJ1-1 | TRBV12-3/TRBV12-4 | . | . | CASILNTGGVLRTEAFF | TGTGCCAGCATCCTTAATACGGGGGGCGTGTTGCGCACTGAAGCTTTCTTT
TRBJ1-2 | TRBV2 | . | TRBD1 | CASSEDRGPLNGYTF | TGTGCCAGCAGTGAAGACAGGGGGCCCCTTAATGGCTACACCTTC
TRBJ2-7 | TRBV9 | once | . | CASSVDGSRSYEQYF | TGTGCCAGCAGCGTGGACGGGAGCCGCTCCTACGAGCAGTACTTC
TRBJ2-7 | TRBV6-6 | . | TRBD1 | CATSTGIHEQYF | TGTGCCACCTCGACAGGGATCCACGAGCAGTACTTC
TRBJ2-1 | TRBV11-2 | . | TRBD1 | CASSRDRGLHNEQFF | TGTGCCAGCAGCCGGGACAGGGGGCTCCACAATGAGCAGTTCTTC
TRBJ2-3 | TRBV5-1 | . | . | CASTTTGLDTDTQYF | TGCGCCAGCACCACGACAGGACTAGACACCGATACGCAGTATTTT
TRBJ1-1 | TRBV30 | . | TRBD1 | CAWTGQGPNTEAFF | TGTGCCTGGACTGGACAGGGACCGAACACTGAAGCTTTCTTT
TRBJ2-3 | TRBV30 | . | . | CAWKRRGTDTQYF | TGTGCCTGGAAGCGGAGAGGCACAGATACGCAGTATTTT
TRBJ1-2 | TRBV24-1 | . | TRBD1 | CATSDGTGGSYGYTF | TGTGCCACCAGTGACGGGACAGGGGGCTCCTATGGCTACACCTTC
TRBJ2-2 | TRBV29-1 | . | . | CSLEDENTGELFF | TGCAGCCTTGAAGACGAAAACACCGGGGAGCTGTTTTTT
TRBJ2-3 | TRBV7-3 | . | . | CASSAQGDTQYF | TGTGCCAGCAGCGCACAGGGAGATACGCAGTATTTT
TRBJ2-7 | TRBV29-1 | . | TRBD2 | CSVAPGRAYEQYF | TGCAGCGTTGCCCCCGGGAGGGCCTACGAGCAGTACTTC
TRBJ1-1 | TRBV25-1 | . | . | CASSQEDAEAFF | TGTGCCAGCAGTCAGGAGGACGCTGAAGCTTTCTTT
TRBJ2-7 | TRBV7-9 | . | . | CASSQRDGSYEQYF | TGTGCCAGCAGCCAAAGGGACGGATCCTACGAGCAGTACTTC
TRBJ1-1 | TRBV6-1 | . | . | CASSAQGRDTEAFF | TGTGCCAGCAGTGCCCAGGGGAGAGACACTGAAGCTTTCTTT
TRBJ2-7 | TRBV19 | . | . | CASSPRSGSYEQYF | TGTGCCAGTAGTCCCCGGTCAGGGTCCTACGAGCAGTACTTC
TRBJ2-1 | TRBV5-1 | . | . | CASSPLNNEQFF | TGCGCCAGCAGCCCTTTAAACAATGAGCAGTTCTTC
TRBJ2-2 | TRBV6-2/TRBV6-3 | once | . | CASSWTDYTGELFF | TGTGCCAGCAGTTGGACAGATTACACCGGGGAGCTGTTTTTT
TRBJ1-3 | TRBV9 | . | . | CASSVAGSSGNTIYF | TGTGCCAGCAGCGTAGCAGGGTCCTCTGGAAACACCATATATTTT
TRBJ1-1 | TRBV3-1 | . | . | CASSSWDLGAFF | TGTGCCAGCAGCTCGTGGGACCTGGGGGCTTTCTTT
TRBJ2-1 | TRBV10-3 | . | TRBD1 | CAISESAPGRGNEQFF | TGTGCCATCAGTGAGTCGGCCCCCGGCAGGGGGAATGAGCAGTTCTTC
TRBJ2-7 | TRBV27 | . | TRBD1 | CASSSPGTGPYEQYF | TGTGCCAGCAGTTCCCCGGGGACAGGACCCTACGAGCAGTACTTC
TRBJ2-7 | TRBV11-2 | . | TRBD2 | CASSFLTSGQSYEQYF | TGTGCCAGCAGCTTCCTGACTAGCGGGCAATCCTACGAGCAGTACTTC
TRBJ2-5 | TRBV24-1 | . | . | CATSDFGETQYF | TGTGCCACCAGTGATTTTGGAGAGACCCAGTACTTC
TRBJ1-2 | TRBV5-4 | . | . | CASSPEPGRRLDGYTF | TGTGCCAGCAGCCCCGAGCCGGGACGGCGTTTAGATGGCTACACCTTC
TRBJ2-4 | TRBV6-1 | . | . | CASSETGTRKNIQYF | TGTGCCAGCAGTGAGACCGGGACAAGGAAAAACATTCAGTACTTC
TRBJ2-7 | TRBV6-2/TRBV6-3 | . | . | CASSNMVISEQYF | TGTGCCAGCTCGAACATGGTAATTAGCGAGCAGTACTTC
TRBJ1-1 | TRBV29-1 | . | TRBD1 | CSVAPGQGTEAFF | TGCAGCGTCGCCCCGGGACAGGGGACTGAAGCTTTCTTT
TRBJ2-2 | TRBV3-1 | once | . | CASSPGLTWSLNTGELFF | TGTGCCAGCAGCCCGGGACTTACATGGTCCTTAAACACCGGGGAGCTGTTTTTT
TRBJ2-7 | TRBV10-3 | . | TRBD1 | CATRDRTYEQYF | TGTGCCACCCGGGACAGAACCTACGAGCAGTACTTC
TRBJ2-7 | TRBV6-5 | . | . | CASSYPPTGGKNEQYF | TGTGCCAGCAGTTACCCTCCGACAGGCGGGAAAAACGAGCAGTACTTC
TRBJ2-1 | TRBV24-1 | . | . | CATSDRNSGSYNEQFF | TGTGCCACCAGTGACCGCAATAGCGGCTCCTACAATGAGCAGTTCTTC
TRBJ2-1 | TRBV28 | . | TRBD1 | CASSFGQGGQFF | TGTGCCAGCAGTTTTGGACAGGGTGGGCAGTTCTTC
TRBJ1-4 | TRBV7-9 | . | . | CASSLGSGATNEKLFF | TGTGCCAGCAGCCTAGGGTCGGGGGCAACTAATGAAAAACTGTTTTTT
TRBJ1-1 | TRBV12-3/TRBV12-4 | . | . | CASDKVTGTEAFF | TGTGCCAGCGACAAAGTGACGGGTACTGAAGCTTTCTTT
TRBJ2-4 | TRBV9 | . | . | CASSRDTKNIQYF | TGTGCCAGCAGCCGGGACACCAAAAACATTCAGTACTTC
TRBJ2-3 | TRBV2 | . | TRBD2 | CASKELAVSTDTQYF | TGTGCCAGCAAGGAACTAGCGGTTAGCACAGATACGCAGTATTTT
TRBJ2-7 | TRBV7-2 | . | . | CASSLGLLYEQYF | TGTGCCAGCAGCTTAGGCCTCCTATACGAGCAGTACTTC
TRBJ2-3 | TRBV10-3 | . | TRBD2 | CAISDRGRAPDTQYF | TGTGCCATCAGTGATCGCGGGAGGGCCCCAGATACGCAGTATTTT
TRBJ1-1 | TRBV11-1 | . | TRBD1 | CASSFLTPTGVTEAFF | TGTGCCAGCAGCTTTCTTACGCCCACAGGGGTCACTGAAGCTTTCTTT
TRBJ2-1 | TRBV5-6 | . | TRBD2 | CASSWSPSGNSYNEQFF | TGTGCCAGCAGCTGGTCCCCTAGCGGGAACTCCTACAATGAGCAGTTCTTC
TRBJ2-5 | TRBV27 | . | TRBD1 | CASSSTGGEETQYF | TGTGCCAGCAGTTCGACAGGGGGCGAAGAGACCCAGTACTTC
TRBJ2-3 | TRBV2 | . | . | CASSVRTYDTQYF | TGTGCCAGCAGTGTGAGGACCTACGATACGCAGTATTTT
TRBJ2-7 | TRBV30 | . | TRBD1 | CAWSVRGGKAYEQYF | TGTGCCTGGAGTGTACGAGGGGGCAAGGCGTACGAGCAGTACTTC
TRBJ1-2 | TRBV28 | . | . | CASSLMDSWVPNYGYTF | TGTGCCAGCAGTTTAATGGACAGTTGGGTTCCTAACTATGGCTACACCTTC
TRBJ1-5 | TRBV20-1 | . | . | CSARDGQPQHF | TGCAGTGCTAGAGATGGTCAGCCCCAGCATTTT
TRBJ1-2 | TRBV6-1 | . | . | CASSPIIAGTDYGYTF | TGTGCCAGCAGTCCAATAATAGCGGGCACCGACTATGGCTACACCTTC
TRBJ1-1 | TRBV29-1 | . | . | CSVDRETEAFF | TGCAGCGTTGATAGGGAGACTGAAGCTTTCTTT
TRBJ2-4 | TRBV5-1 | . | . | CASSPDFLGVRIQYF | TGCGCCAGCAGCCCCGACTTTCTAGGGGTTCGCATTCAGTACTTC
TRBJ1-2 | TRBV9 | . | . | CASSRDNYGYTF | TGTGCCAGCAGTCGGGACAACTATGGCTACACCTTC